This entry describes one TCR beta chain. Its antigen has not been determined. No base-level quality is on record; no much larger clone is a single base apart. The entry originates in a study of blood T cell repertoires in COVID-19 (dated by TCRdb to about 2020). Regarding the study in general: Samples covering the acute and convalescent phases of COVID-19 were provided by collaborators in the United States, Italy and Spain. Sample metadata almost always included a de-identified subject ID, COVID-19 status, age in years and sex. The material from the prospective study consisted of cDNA or gDNA derived from T cells, B-cell-depleted T cells, or PBMCs. The samples were drawn from two sources: the first 160 participants of the ongoing ImmuneRACE study, and 1,200 or so subjects contributed by 6 global collaborators. Deeply sampled blood TCRbeta repertoires from subjects exposed to, actively infected with, or recovered from COVID-19 were included in the dataset. The repertoires were made available in a free public database intended to serve as a resource for research on the immune response to SARS-CoV-2. Where available, HLA class I and class II types were obtained from metadata supplied by the sample provider rather than from assay-based typing. Paper-wide results and their limitations: Clinical and demographic metadata were provided uncurated, with the amount varying by source and participant.

The immunoSEQ Assay, a bias-controlled multiplex PCR, was used to amplify TCRbeta CDR3 regions from genomic DNA. From the authors' description of their analysis: Nucleated cell counts per sample were estimated from amplification of reference gene primers within the assay. To quantify the absolute abundance of each unique TCRbeta CDR3 rearrangement, sequence reads were collapsed and filtered. For each sample, productive Simpson clonality was calculated as the square root of Simpson's diversity index over productive rearrangements. What TCRdb holds here is the immuneACCESS table cut down to in-frame rearrangements. Part of the clones is not present; checked against another copy, under half of the missing clones reflect an unresolved V gene, and the others are unexplained. That table furnishes V, J and clone size, whereas the DNA furnished D and trimming. This sample has about 120,000 clones in its table, and 75% to 90% of those were observed once. The ten most abundant clones make up just under 30% of the sample.

Whole blood was collected in K2EDTA tubes by collaborating institutions according to the institutions' own protocols. For TCRbeta analysis, collaborator samples were shipped as frozen whole blood, as isolated PBMCs, or as DNA extracted from either sample type. Between the V and J ends, shortened by 6 bases and 3 bases respectively, the junction contains 8 bases. Its CDR3 holds 12 amino acids, cysteine through phenylalanine. CDR3 DNA is the only sequence kept; it has 36 bases, read in frame from the first base. As encoded in the germline V gene, CDR1 is MDHEN while CDR2 is SYDVKM. The clonotype comes from an older woman with acute or convalescent COVID-19. The rearranged segments are TRBV28 and TRBJ1-2, with no confident D gene call. The material sequenced was peripheral blood. The CDR3 loop reads CASRLSDYGYTF. The DNA sequence follows: TGTGCCAGCAGGCTCTCGGACTATGGCTACACCTTC.